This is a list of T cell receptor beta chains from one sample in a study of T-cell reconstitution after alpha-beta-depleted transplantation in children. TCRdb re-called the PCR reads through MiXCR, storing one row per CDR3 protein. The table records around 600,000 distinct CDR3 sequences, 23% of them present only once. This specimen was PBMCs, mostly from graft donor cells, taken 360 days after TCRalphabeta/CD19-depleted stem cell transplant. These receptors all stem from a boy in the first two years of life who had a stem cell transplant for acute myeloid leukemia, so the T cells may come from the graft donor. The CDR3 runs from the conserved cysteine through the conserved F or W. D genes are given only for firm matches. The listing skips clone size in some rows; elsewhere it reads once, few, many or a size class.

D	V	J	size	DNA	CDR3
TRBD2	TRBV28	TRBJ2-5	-	TGTGCCAGCACCTCGGGGGGAGGGTGGCAAGAGACCCAGTACTTC	CASTSGGGWQETQYF
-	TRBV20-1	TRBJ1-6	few	TGCAGTGCCAGAAGACCTTATAATTCACCCCTCCACTTT	CSARRPYNSPLHF
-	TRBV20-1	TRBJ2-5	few	TGCAGTGCGAGGGAGACAGTTCAAGAGACCCAGTACTTC	CSARETVQETQYF
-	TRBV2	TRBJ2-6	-	TGTGCCAGCCGTCGGACAAGACACTCTGGGGCCAACGTCCTGACTTTC	CASRRTRHSGANVLTF
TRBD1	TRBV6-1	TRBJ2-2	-	TGTGCCAGCAGTGTCGAACGGGGACAGGGGAGCACCGGGGAGCTGTTTTTT	CASSVERGQGSTGELFF
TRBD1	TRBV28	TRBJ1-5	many	TGTGCCAGCAGCGACCAAAGGACAGGGGGCGATTATAGCAATCAGCCCCAGCATTTT	CASSDQRTGGDYSNQPQHF
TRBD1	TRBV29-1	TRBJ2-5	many	TGCAGCGTTGCGACAGGGGGCCTGGAGACCCAGTACTTC	CSVATGGLETQYF
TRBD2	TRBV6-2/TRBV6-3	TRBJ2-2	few	TGTGCCAGCAGTTACTCATCGGTAGCGGGGGGGTCATACACCGGGGAGCTGTTTTTT	CASSYSSVAGGSYTGELFF
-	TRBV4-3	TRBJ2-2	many	TGCGCCAGCAGCCAAGAAGTAGTGACGAACACCGGGGAGCTGTTTTTT	CASSQEVVTNTGELFF
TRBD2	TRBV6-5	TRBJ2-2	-	TGTGCCAGCAGTTACTCGCTAGCGGGGATCGGGAACGGGGAGCTGTTTTTT	CASSYSLAGIGNGELFF
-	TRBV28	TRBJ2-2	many	TGTGCCAGCAGTTTGTCGTACTCCGTCGGGGAGCTGTTTTTT	CASSLSYSVGELFF
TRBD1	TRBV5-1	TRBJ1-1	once	TGCGCCAGCAGCCCGGGAGGTTCGGACAGGGCCACTGAAGCTTTCTTT	CASSPGGSDRATEAFF
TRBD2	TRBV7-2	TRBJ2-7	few	TGTGCCAGCAGCCGTAGCGGGGGGGCGTTCGAGCAGTACTTC	CASSRSGGAFEQYF
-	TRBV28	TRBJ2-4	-	TGTGCCAGCATGGGATCTGTAGCCAAAAACATTCAGTACTTC	CASMGSVAKNIQYF
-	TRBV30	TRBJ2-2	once	TGTGCCTGGAGTAGACAGATCACCGGGGAGCTGTTTTTT	CAWSRQITGELFF
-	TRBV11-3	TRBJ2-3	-	TGTGCCAGCACTGGCCCCCGGGGTACGCAGTATTTT	CASTGPRGTQYF
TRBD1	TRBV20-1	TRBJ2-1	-	TGCAGTGCTAGGGTCCCGGGACAGGGCCACAATGAGCAGTTCTTC	CSARVPGQGHNEQFF
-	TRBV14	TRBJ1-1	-	TGTGCCAGCAGCCAAAGGTCCCTAATGGGCACTGAAGCTTTCTTT	CASSQRSLMGTEAFF
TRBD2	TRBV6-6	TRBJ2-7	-	TGTGCCAGCAGTCCCTGGACTAGTTCCGAGCAGTACTTC	CASSPWTSSEQYF
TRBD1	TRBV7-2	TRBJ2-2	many	TGTGCCAGCAGCTCACCTCTCAGGGGGCGCGCAGGGGAGCTGTTTTTT	CASSSPLRGRAGELFF
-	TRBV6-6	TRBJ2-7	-	TGTGCCAGCACACAATCCTACGAGCAGTACTTC	CASTQSYEQYF
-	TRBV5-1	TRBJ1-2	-	TGCGCCAGCAGCTTGGCAGCAGACTTCTATGGCTACACCTTC	CASSLAADFYGYTF
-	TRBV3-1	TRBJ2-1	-	TGTGCCAGCAGCCAAGTGGGGGGGCTCAATGAGCAGTTCTTC	CASSQVGGLNEQFF
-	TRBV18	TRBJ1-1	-	TGTGCCAGCTCACCAGAGCAGGGATTCGACACTGAAGCTTTCTTT	CASSPEQGFDTEAFF
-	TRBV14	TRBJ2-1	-	TGTGCCAGCAGCCTATACACCGTCTCCTACAATGAGCAGTTCTTC	CASSLYTVSYNEQFF
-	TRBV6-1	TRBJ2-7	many	TGTGCCAGCCAAGCACTTGTGAAGTACGAGCAGTACTTC	CASQALVKYEQYF
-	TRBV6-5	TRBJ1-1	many	TGTGCCAGCAGTTACTCGAGTTCTGATAAGCGCGCTTTCTTT	CASSYSSSDKRAFF
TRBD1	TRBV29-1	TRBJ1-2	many	TGCAGCGACGATGACAGGGCCTATGGCTACACCTTC	CSDDDRAYGYTF
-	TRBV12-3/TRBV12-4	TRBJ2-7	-	TGTGCCAGCAGTTTAGACTCCTCGGCCTACGAGCAGTACTTC	CASSLDSSAYEQYF
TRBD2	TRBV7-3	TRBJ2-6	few	TGTGCCAGCAGCTTAAAAGGCCGGGGGGGTTCTGGGGCCAACGTCCTGACTTTC	CASSLKGRGGSGANVLTF
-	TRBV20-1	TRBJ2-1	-	TGCAGTGCCCCAGGAACGGCCGAGCAGTTCTTC	CSAPGTAEQFF
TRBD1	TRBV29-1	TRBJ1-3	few	TGCAGCGCGGTAGTACCAGGGGGACTATCAGGAAACACCATATATTTT	CSAVVPGGLSGNTIYF
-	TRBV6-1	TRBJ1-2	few	TGTGCCAGCAGCGACGTGGCAGCCAACTATGGCTACACCTTC	CASSDVAANYGYTF
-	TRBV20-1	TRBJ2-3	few	TGCAGTGCTCAGTGGGTAGGACGGACGCGGGGCACAGATACGCAGTATTTT	CSAQWVGRTRGTDTQYF
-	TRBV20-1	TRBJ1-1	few	TGCAGTGCTCCAGTACGGGGGGCCTGGAACACTGAAGCTTTCTTT	CSAPVRGAWNTEAFF
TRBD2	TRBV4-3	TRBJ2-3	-	TGCGCCAGCAGCCAAGAAGCTAGCGGGGACCCCACAGATACGCAGTATTTT	CASSQEASGDPTDTQYF
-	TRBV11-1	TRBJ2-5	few	TGTGCCAGCAGCTTAATAGTGCAACAAGAGACCCAGTACTTC	CASSLIVQQETQYF
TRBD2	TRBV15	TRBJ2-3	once	TGTGCCACCAGCAGACCCGGGACTACAAGGACAGATACGCAGTATTTT	CATSRPGTTRTDTQYF
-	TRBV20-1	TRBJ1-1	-	TGCAGTGCTAGCCGGGCACCAAACCCTGAAGCTTTCTTT	CSASRAPNPEAFF
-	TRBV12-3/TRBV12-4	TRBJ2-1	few	TGTGCCAGCAGTTTAGTGACGGGGGCGCCTGAGCAGTTCTTC	CASSLVTGAPEQFF
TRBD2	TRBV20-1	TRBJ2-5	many	TGCAGTGCTATTGACGGGGGGCAAGAGACCCAGTACTTC	CSAIDGGQETQYF
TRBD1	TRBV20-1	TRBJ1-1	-	TGCAGTGCTAGAGAGGAGGGGGCCCAGCTCCAAGCTTTCTTT	CSAREEGAQLQAFF
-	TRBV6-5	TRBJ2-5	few	TGTGCCAGCAGTTACGGGCGGATCCAAGAGACCCAGTACTTC	CASSYGRIQETQYF
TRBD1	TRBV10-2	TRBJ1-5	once	TGCGCCAGCAGGACAGGGGGCGGAGGTCTCAATCAGCCCCAGCATTTT	CASRTGGGGLNQPQHF
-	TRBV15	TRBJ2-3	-	TGTGCCACCAGCAGAGAACCGGGGGCAGATACGCAGTATTTT	CATSREPGADTQYF
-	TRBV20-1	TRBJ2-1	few	TGCAGTGCTAGAGCTCCGGTACGGGGGGCTACTGAGCAGTTCTTC	CSARAPVRGATEQFF
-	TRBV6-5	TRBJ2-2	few	TGTGCCAGCAGAACCCAGGGTGGGGAGCTGTTTTTT	CASRTQGGELFF
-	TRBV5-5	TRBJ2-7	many	TGTGCCAGCAGTCGCCGACAGGCACCCTTCTCCTACGAGCAGTACTTC	CASSRRQAPFSYEQYF